Detailed here is one T cell receptor beta chain. Its antigen is not identified. The data originate from a study of shared clonotypes between healthy human individuals. Study-level points and caveats: Generally, estimated richness proved larger in naive subsets than it did in memory subsets. Clonotypes that were shared across a handful of donors made up around 5% of naive CD4 clonotypes. Investigators expected sequencing depth to affect clonotype sharing among donors.

CDR1 is SQVTM, CDR2 ANQGSEA, per germline. V was clipped by 6 bases and J by 8 bases, with 20 bases between them. This CDR3 contains 14 residues. Only CD45RO-negative cells positively selected for CCR7 counted as naive CD8 cells, so terminally differentiated effector memory CD45RA+ cells were excluded. Running of the assay took place at deep level. Assay used: immunoSEQ multiplex PCR; TCRdb lists only in-frame clones, some missing. The data contain roughly 2.1 million clones, around 93% of them singletons. This receptor was identified in a man between 18 and 35 years old in good health. Some clones in this sample may be carry-over from other donors' samples. The sequenced material came from naive CD8+ T cells from PBMCs. The chain is built from TRBV29-1 and TRBJ2-1; TRBD1 might be the D (6 bases). CDR3 DNA: TGCAGCGTCTATACGGACAGCATGGGGTATGAGCAGTTCTTC. It encodes CSVYTDSMGYEQFF.